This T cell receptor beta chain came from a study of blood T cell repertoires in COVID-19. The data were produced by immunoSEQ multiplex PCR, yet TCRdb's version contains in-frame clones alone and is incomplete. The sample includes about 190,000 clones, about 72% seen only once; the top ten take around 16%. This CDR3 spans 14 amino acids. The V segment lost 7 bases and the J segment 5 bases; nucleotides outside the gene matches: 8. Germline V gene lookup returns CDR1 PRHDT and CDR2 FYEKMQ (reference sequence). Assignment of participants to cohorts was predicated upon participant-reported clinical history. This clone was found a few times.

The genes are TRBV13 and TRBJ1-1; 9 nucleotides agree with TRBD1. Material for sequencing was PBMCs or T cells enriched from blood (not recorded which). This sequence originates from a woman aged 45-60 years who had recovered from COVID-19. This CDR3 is CASITGGMDTEAFF. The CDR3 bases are TGTGCCAGCATCACAGGGGGCATGGATACTGAAGCTTTCTTT. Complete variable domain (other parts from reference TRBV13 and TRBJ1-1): AAGVIQSPRHLIKEKRETATLKCYPIPRHDTVYWYQQGPGQDPQFLISFYEKMQSDKGSIPDRFSAQQFSDYHSELNMSSLELGDSALYFCASITGGMDTEAFFGQGTRLTVV.